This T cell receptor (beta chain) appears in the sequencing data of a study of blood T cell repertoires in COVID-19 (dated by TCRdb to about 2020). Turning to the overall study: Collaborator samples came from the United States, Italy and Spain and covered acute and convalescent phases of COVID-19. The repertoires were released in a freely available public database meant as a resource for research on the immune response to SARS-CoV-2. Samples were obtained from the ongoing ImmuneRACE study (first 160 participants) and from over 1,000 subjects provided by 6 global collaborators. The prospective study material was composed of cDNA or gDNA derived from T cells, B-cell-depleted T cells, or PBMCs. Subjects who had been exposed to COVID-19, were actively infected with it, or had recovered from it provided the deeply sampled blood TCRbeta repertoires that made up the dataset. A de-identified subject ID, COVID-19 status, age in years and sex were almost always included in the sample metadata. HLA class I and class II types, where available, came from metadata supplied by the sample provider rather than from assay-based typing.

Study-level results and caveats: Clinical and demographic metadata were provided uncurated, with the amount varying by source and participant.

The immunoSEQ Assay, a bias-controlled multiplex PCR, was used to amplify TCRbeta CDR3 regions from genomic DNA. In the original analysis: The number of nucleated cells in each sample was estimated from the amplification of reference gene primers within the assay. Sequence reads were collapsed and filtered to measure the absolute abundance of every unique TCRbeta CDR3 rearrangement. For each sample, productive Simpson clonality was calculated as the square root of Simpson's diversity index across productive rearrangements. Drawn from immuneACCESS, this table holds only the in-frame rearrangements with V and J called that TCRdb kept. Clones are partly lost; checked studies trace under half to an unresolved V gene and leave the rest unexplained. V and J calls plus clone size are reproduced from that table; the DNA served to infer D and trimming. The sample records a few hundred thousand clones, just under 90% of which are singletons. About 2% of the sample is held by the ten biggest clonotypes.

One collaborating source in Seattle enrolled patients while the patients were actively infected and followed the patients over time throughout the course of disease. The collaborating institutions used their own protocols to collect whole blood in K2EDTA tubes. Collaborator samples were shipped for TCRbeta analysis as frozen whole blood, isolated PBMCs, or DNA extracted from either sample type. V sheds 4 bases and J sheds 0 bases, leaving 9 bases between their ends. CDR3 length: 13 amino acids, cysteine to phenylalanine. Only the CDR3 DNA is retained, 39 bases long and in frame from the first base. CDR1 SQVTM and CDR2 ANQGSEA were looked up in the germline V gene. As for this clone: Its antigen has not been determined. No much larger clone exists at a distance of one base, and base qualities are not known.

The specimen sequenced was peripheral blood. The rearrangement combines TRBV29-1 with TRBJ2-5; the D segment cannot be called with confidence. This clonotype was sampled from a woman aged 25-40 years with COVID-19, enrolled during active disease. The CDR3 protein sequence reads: CSVAPRYQETQYF. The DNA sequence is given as TGCAGCGTTGCCCCCAGGTACCAAGAGACCCAGTACTTC.